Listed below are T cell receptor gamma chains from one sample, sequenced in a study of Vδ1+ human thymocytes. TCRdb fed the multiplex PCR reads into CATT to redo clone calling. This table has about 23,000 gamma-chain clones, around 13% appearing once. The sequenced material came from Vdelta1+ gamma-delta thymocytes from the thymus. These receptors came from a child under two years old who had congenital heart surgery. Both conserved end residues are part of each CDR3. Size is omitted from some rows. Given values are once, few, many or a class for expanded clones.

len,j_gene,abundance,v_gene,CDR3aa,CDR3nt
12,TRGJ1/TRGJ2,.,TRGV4,CATWEPMCEKLF,TGTGCCACCTGGGAGCCGATGTGCGAGAAACTCTTT
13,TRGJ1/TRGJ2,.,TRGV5,CAAWDAFYYKKLF,TGTGCCGCCTGGGACGCCTTTTATTATAAGAAACTCTTT
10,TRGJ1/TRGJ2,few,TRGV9,CALWDPQKLF,TGTGCCTTGTGGGACCCTCAGAAACTCTTT
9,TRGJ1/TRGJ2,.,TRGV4,CATWDAKLF,TGTGCCACCTGGGACGCGAAACTCTTT
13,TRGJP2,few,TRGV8,CATWEGSDWIKTF,TGTGCCACCTGGGAAGGGAGTGATTGGATCAAGACGTTT
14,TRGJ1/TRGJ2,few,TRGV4,CAAWDGPNYYKKLF,TGTGCCGCCTGGGATGGGCCCAATTATTATAAGAAACTCTTT
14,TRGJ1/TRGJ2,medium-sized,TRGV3,CATWDRPSYYKKLF,TGTGCCACCTGGGACAGGCCGAGTTATTATAAGAAACTCTTT
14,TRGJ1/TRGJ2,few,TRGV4,CATWAHNNYYKKLF,TGTGCCACCTGGGCGCACAACAATTATTATAAGAAACTCTTT
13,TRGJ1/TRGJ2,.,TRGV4,CATWNAHYYKKLF,TGTGCCACCTGGAATGCTCATTATTATAAGAAACTCTTT
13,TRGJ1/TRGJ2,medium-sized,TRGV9,CALWEVRYYKKLF,TGTGCCTTGTGGGAGGTGAGGTATTATAAGAAACTCTTT
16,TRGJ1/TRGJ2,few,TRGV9,CALWEVVNTSYYKKLF,TGTGCCTTGTGGGAGGTGGTCAACACCTCTTATTATAAGAAACTCTTT
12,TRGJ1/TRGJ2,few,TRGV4,CATWDGGYKKLF,TGTGCCACCTGGGATGGAGGCTATAAGAAACTCTTT
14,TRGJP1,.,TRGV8,CATWDSPPVWFKIF,TGTGCCACCTGGGATAGCCCCCCCGTTTGGTTCAAGATATTT
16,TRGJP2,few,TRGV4,CATWNEIPSSDWIKTF,TGTGCCACCTGGAACGAGATTCCCAGTAGTGATTGGATCAAGACGTTT
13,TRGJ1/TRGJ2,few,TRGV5,CATCVSPYYKKLF,TGTGCCACCTGTGTTTCCCCCTATTATAAGAAACTCTTT
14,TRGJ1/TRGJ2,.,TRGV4,CATWNVRPLYKKLF,TGTGCCACCTGGAATGTTCGCCCCCTGTATAAGAAACTCTTT
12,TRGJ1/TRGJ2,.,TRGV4,CATWNGSYKKLF,TGTGCCACCTGGAATGGTAGTTATAAGAAACTCTTT
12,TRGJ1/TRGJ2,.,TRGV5,CATWEKGYKKLF,TGTGCCACCTGGGAGAAAGGGTATAAGAAACTCTTT
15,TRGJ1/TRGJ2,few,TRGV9,CALWEVRGLYYKKLF,TGTGCCTTGTGGGAGGTCAGGGGGCTTTATTATAAGAAACTCTTT
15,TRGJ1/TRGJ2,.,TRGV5,CATWDRHRGYYKKLF,TGTGCCACCTGGGACAGGCATCGGGGTTATTATAAGAAACTCTTT
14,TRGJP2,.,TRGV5,CATWDRPGDWIKTF,TGTGCCACCTGGGACAGGCCGGGTGATTGGATCAAGACGTTT
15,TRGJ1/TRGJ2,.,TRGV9,CALWELHHPGYKKLF,TGTGCCTTGTGGGAACTACACCATCCGGGTTATAAGAAACTCTTT
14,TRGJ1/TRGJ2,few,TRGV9,CALWEPRSYYKKLF,TGTGCCTTGTGGGAGCCCCGATCTTATTATAAGAAACTCTTT
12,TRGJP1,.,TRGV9,CALSLVGRFKIF,TGTGCCTTGTCGCTGGTCGGCAGGTTCAAGATATTT
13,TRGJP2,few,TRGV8,CATWDRVDWIKTF,TGTGCCACCTGGGATAGAGTCGATTGGATCAAGACGTTT
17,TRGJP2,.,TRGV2,CATWDGLGGDGDWIKTF,TGTGCCACCTGGGACGGGCTCGGTGGGGATGGTGATTGGATCAAGACGTTT
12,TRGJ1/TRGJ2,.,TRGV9,CALWEAPSRKLF,TGTGCCTTGTGGGAGGCCCCCTCAAGGAAACTCTTT
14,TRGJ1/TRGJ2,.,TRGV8,CATWDGEINYKKLF,TGTGCCACCTGGGATGGGGAGATTAATTATAAGAAACTCTTT
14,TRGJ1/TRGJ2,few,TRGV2,CATWDGWPYYKKLF,TGTGCCACCTGGGATGGTTGGCCATATTATAAGAAACTCTTT